Each of the 19 T cell receptor beta chains below was sequenced from the same sample in a study of blood T cell repertoires in COVID-19. The data were produced by immunoSEQ multiplex PCR, yet TCRdb's version contains in-frame clones alone and is incomplete. The repertoire consists of around 210,000 clones, with approximately 85% occurring once and the leading ten covering approximately 5.1%. The sample was peripheral blood. These receptor sequences come from a man aged 50 to 59 with COVID-19, enrolled during active disease.

This chain connects TRBV7-2 to TRBJ2-3, with 9 positions matching TRBD2. Trimming took 6 bases from V and 6 from J; bases not matched to a gene: 7. CDR1 SGHTA and CDR2 FQGNSA come from the germline V gene. This CDR3 is built from 14 residues. The CDR3 DNA reads TGTGCCAGCAGTTCTAGCGGGGTTAGGGATACGCAGTATTTT. This translates into CASSSSGVRDTQYF. Full variable domain (missing parts from reference TRBV7-2 and TRBJ2-3): GAGVSQSPSNKVTEKGKDVELRCDPISGHTALYWYRQSLGQGLEFLIYFQGNSAPDKSGLPSDRFSAERTGGSVSTLTIQRTQQEDSAVYLCASSSSGVRDTQYFGPGTRLTVL.

This clone was seen more than once but under ten times. The genes are TRBV4-1 and TRBJ1-5; D gene ambiguous. The CDR3 sequence is 16 residues long. The germline V gene encodes CDR1 MGHRA and CDR2 YSYEKL. V was clipped by 2 bases and J by 1 base, with 12 bases between them. The CDR3 DNA sequence: TGCGCCAGCAGCCAAATAGGAGGCGGGAGCAATCAGCCCCAGCATTTT. It yields the protein CASSQIGGGSNQPQHF.

The J gene is TRBJ2-7, the V gene TRBV18, with 9 positions matching TRBD1. The V and J ends lost 4 bases and 6 bases, in that order; junction bases with no gene match: 4. Germline CDR1 and CDR2: KGHSH and LQKENI. CDR3 length: 13 amino acids. Here the CDR3 DNA reads TGTGCCAGCTCACGGGGACAGGGTGTCGAGCAGTACTTC. Translating gives CASSRGQGVEQYF.

This rearrangement joins TRBV19 to TRBJ2-2; D not resolved. The V gene's germline CDR1 is LNHDA and CDR2 SQIVND (reference sequence). V lost 5 bases to trimming and J lost 5 bases, with 12 bases between them. The CDR3 spans 14 residues. As DNA, the CDR3 is TGTGCCAGTAGTGTCAATAGTGTAACCGGGGAGCTGTTTTTT. It codes for CASSVNSVTGELFF.

The DNA for the CDR3 is TGTGCCAGCAGCCAAGGGTTAGGGCAGGGGGCCTACGAGCAGTACTTC. It yields the protein CASSQGLGQGAYEQYF. J is TRBJ2-7 and V is TRBV3-1 (or the pseudogene TRBV3-2); TRBD1 agrees at 7 bases. Germline V gene sequence: CDR1 LGHDT, CDR2 YNNKEL (reference sequence). The CDR3 runs 16 residues. V was clipped by 1 base and J by 2 bases; unmatched bases: 8.

The J gene is TRBJ1-6, the V gene TRBV5-4; 8 nucleotides line up with TRBD1. Per germline, CDR1 SGHNT and CDR2 YYREEE (reference sequence). J was trimmed by 11 bases and V by 1 base; bases with no gene match: 8. The CDR3 contains 15 residues. CDR3 residues: CASSLMAGGGAPLHF. Here the CDR3 DNA reads TGTGCCAGCAGCTTGATGGCAGGGGGCGGTGCACCCCTCCACTTT. The entire variable domain, with the rest obtained from reference TRBV5-4 and TRBJ1-6, is as follows: ETGVTQSPTHLIKTRGQQVTLRCSSQSGHNTVSWYQQALGQGPQFIFQYYREEENGRGNFPPRFSGLQFPNYSSELNVNALELDDSALYLCASSLMAGGGAPLHFGNGTRLTVT.

The CDR3, as DNA: TGCACCAGCAGCCCCCATCTAGCGGGGGGTAACATACCCAAAAACATTCAGTACTTC. This sequence encodes CTSSPHLAGGNIPKNIQYF. V and J are TRBV1 and TRBJ2-4; the D segment call TRBD2 is taken from the table without a DNA check. TRBV1 is described as a pseudogene. This CDR3 has 19 residues.

V and J are TRBV27 and TRBJ2-5; maybe TRBD2 (5 bases). Trimming removed 7 bases from V and 4 bases from J, with 13 bases in between. Germline CDR1 and CDR2: MNHEY and SMNVEV (reference sequence). The CDR3 contains 13 residues. CDR3 residues: CASTRAGGETQYF. Here the CDR3 DNA reads TGTGCCAGCACGCGGGCAGGAGGAGAGACCCAGTACTTC.

This clone appeared once. The rearrangement links TRBV7-2 to TRBJ2-5; D call uncertain. The CDR3 runs 15 residues. Germline CDR1 is SGHTA and CDR2 is FQGNSA. V shed 6 bases and J shed 5 bases, with 19 bases lying between them. The CDR3 sequence: CASSLTLLVRETQYF. The DNA for the CDR3 is TGTGCCAGCAGTTTGACTTTGCTAGTAAGGGAGACCCAGTACTTC.

The chain combines TRBV20-1 with TRBJ1-2, with 10 nucleotides matching TRBD1. V dropped 3 bases and J dropped 8; count of bases not matched to a gene: 6. CDR3 length: 13 residues. CDR1 is DFQATT and CDR2 is SNEGSKA in the germline V gene (reference sequence). This chain's CDR3 is CSASSGQGRGYTF. The CDR3 DNA is TGCAGTGCTAGTTCGGGACAGGGGCGCGGCTACACCTTC.

This chain uses TRBV7-3 with TRBJ1-3, with D unresolved. Germline V lookup: CDR1 SGHTA, CDR2 FQGTGA. The CDR3 is 13 residues long. V was trimmed by 4 bases and J by 4 bases, leaving 8 bases between them. CDR3 in DNA: TGTGCCAGCAGCTCGACTTTGGGAAACACCATATATTTT. Its protein product is CASSSTLGNTIYF.

This rearrangement joins TRBV4-1 to TRBJ2-1, with 11 positions matching TRBD2. V lost 5 bases and J lost 8; bases outside the gene matches: 11. The germline gives CDR1 MGHRA, CDR2 YSYEKL. The length of the CDR3 is 16 residues. CDR3 residues: CASSVSGGVLEDEQFF. Written as DNA, the CDR3 is TGCGCCAGCAGCGTTAGCGGGGGGGTTCTCGAAGATGAGCAGTTCTTC.

This clone has just a few counts. This chain connects TRBV5-4 to TRBJ2-7, with D tentatively TRBD1 (6 bases). Looked up from germline, CDR1 is SGHNT and CDR2 is YYREEE (reference sequence). This CDR3 is built from 16 residues. Trimming stripped 0 bases from V and 6 bases from J, with 19 bases between. The CDR3 DNA follows: TGTGCCAGCAGCTTGGGAGGCAGTAGGCAGGGGAGCGAGCAGTACTTC. It translates to CASSLGGSRQGSEQYF.

The J gene is TRBJ1-5, the V gene TRBV28, with D unresolved. V dropped 3 bases and J dropped 2 bases, with 8 bases sitting between them. The CDR3 is 14 residues long. In germline, CDR1 is MDHEN, CDR2 SYDVKM. CDR3 sequence reads: CASSFVGRNQPQHF. Here the CDR3 DNA reads TGTGCCAGCAGTTTCGTCGGTCGCAATCAGCCCCAGCATTTT.

The genes are TRBV2 and TRBJ2-2; TRBD1 matches 7 bases. Trimming removed 5 bases from V and 1 base from J; junction bases left unmatched: 4. CDR3 length equals 15 residues. Per germline, CDR1 SNHLY and CDR2 FYNNEI. The CDR3 loop is CASSRDSRNTGELFF. CDR3 coding DNA: TGTGCCAGCAGTCGGGACAGTCGGAACACCGGGGAGCTGTTTTTT.

This chain uses TRBV6-5 with TRBJ1-5; possibly TRBD1 for D (5 bases). CDR3 size: 14 residues. Germline assignment: CDR1 MNHEY and CDR2 SVGAGI. Trimming shortened V by 0 bases and J by 10 bases, and 13 bases separated the two germline ends. For the CDR3, the DNA is TGTGCCAGCAGTTACTCGCCCGCCGGGGGTCCCCAGCATTTT. It yields the protein CASSYSPAGGPQHF.

V usage is TRBV5-5 and J usage is TRBJ1-1, with a possible D match to TRBD1 (5 bases). The V and J ends lost 4 bases and 1 base respectively, with 14 bases between them. CDR1 and CDR2 from the germline V gene are SGHKS and YYEKEE (reference sequence). The CDR3 contains 15 residues. This chain's CDR3 is CASSLGVRSNTEAFF. The CDR3 nucleotides read TGTGCCAGCAGCCTGGGGGTCAGGTCGAACACTGAAGCTTTCTTT.

The genes are TRBV24-1 and TRBJ1-5, with unresolved D. The V end was cut by 5 bases, the J end by 3 bases, with 22 bases between. Per germline, CDR1 KGHDR and CDR2 SFDVKD. This CDR3 contains 18 residues. CDR3 protein: CATSARDWDGRINQPQHF. CDR3 nucleotide sequence: TGTGCCACCAGTGCCCGGGATTGGGATGGACGGATCAATCAGCCCCAGCATTTT.

The gene calls are TRBV25-1 and TRBJ1-6, with unresolved D. The CDR3 runs to 18 residues. The germline V gene has CDR1 MGHDK and CDR2 SYGVNS. V was trimmed by 3 bases and J by 5 bases, leaving 20 bases between them. The CDR3 spells CASSEGIGGIKNNSPLHF. CDR3 in DNA: TGTGCCAGCAGTGAGGGTATAGGAGGGATTAAGAATAATTCACCCCTCCACTTT.